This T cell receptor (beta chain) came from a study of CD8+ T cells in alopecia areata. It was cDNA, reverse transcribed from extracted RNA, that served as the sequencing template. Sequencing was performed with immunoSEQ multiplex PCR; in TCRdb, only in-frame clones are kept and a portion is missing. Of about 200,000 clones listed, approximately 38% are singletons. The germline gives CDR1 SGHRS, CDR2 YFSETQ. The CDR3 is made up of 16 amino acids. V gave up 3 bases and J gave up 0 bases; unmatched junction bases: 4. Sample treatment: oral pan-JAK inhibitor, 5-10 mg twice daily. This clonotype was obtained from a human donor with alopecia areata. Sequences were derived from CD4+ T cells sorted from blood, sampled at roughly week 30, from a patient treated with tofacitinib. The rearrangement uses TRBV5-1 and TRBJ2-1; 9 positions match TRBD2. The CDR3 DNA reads TGCGCCAGCAGCTCCGGTAGCGGGAGCTCCTACAATGAGCAGTTCTTC. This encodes CASSSGSGSSYNEQFF.